A selection of T cell receptor beta chains follows, all from one sample in a study of T cells in Graves' hyperthyroidism and ophthalmopathy. TCRdb analysed the multiplex PCR reads with MiXCR anew, one entry per CDR3 protein. The table includes 350,000 to 500,000 distinct CDR3 sequences, approximately 15% detected once. Sequencing was performed on blood. These receptor sequences come from a woman younger than 30 with Graves' hyperthyroidism. Both conserved end residues are part of each CDR3. The D gene is left open where the match is weak. Where a row states a size, it is once, few, many or the class of an expanded clone; other rows omit it.

TRBV5-5	few	TRBJ2-1	TRBD1	TGTGCCAGCAGCTCGACAGGGGGGGGCTACAATGAGCAGTTCTTC	CASSSTGGGYNEQFF
TRBV11-2	many	TRBJ1-4	-	TGTGCCAGCCGGGACGGAAGAAATGAAAAACTGTTTTTT	CASRDGRNEKLFF
TRBV9	-	TRBJ1-3	-	TGTGCCAGCAGCGCCAACAGGGCCGGAAACACCATATATTTT	CASSANRAGNTIYF
TRBV15	many	TRBJ1-1	-	TGTGCCACCAGCAGAGATATAACGGGGAACACTGAAGCTTTCTTT	CATSRDITGNTEAFF
TRBV12-3/TRBV12-4	many	TRBJ1-3	-	TGTGCCAGCAGTTTATTTGGGGGTCCAGGAAACACCATATATTTT	CASSLFGGPGNTIYF
TRBV11-2	-	TRBJ2-7	-	TGTGCCAGCAGCTTAGGTCTTACGGAGCAGTACTTC	CASSLGLTEQYF
TRBV15	few	TRBJ1-1	-	TGTGCCACCAGCAGAGATCGTCGGACAGCGAACACTGAAGCTTTCTTT	CATSRDRRTANTEAFF
TRBV2	many	TRBJ2-1	-	TGTGCCAGCAGTGAAGCCTTAGAGCGGGCCAGCTCCTACAATGAGCAGTTCTTC	CASSEALERASSYNEQFF
TRBV7-9	-	TRBJ1-1	-	TGTGCCAGCAGCCCGTCCGGAGGGTACACTGAAGCTTTCTTT	CASSPSGGYTEAFF
TRBV4-1	-	TRBJ2-7	TRBD2	TGCGCCAGCAGCCAGGGTAGCGGGAGGAGCTCCTACGAGCAGTACTTC	CASSQGSGRSSYEQYF
TRBV7-2	many	TRBJ1-5	-	TGTGCCAGCAGCTTAGACCAACAGCTTGCTCCCCAGCATTTT	CASSLDQQLAPQHF
TRBV11-1	many	TRBJ2-1	TRBD2	TGTGCCAGCAGCAGAAGGACTAGCGGGAGTGTCGATGAGCAGTTCTTC	CASSRRTSGSVDEQFF
TRBV11-1	many	TRBJ2-7	TRBD1	TGTGCCAGCAGCCGGGACAGGGAATACGAGCAGTACTTC	CASSRDREYEQYF
TRBV19	-	TRBJ2-3	-	TGTGCCAGTAACCCAAGGGGCACAGATACGCAGTATTTT	CASNPRGTDTQYF
TRBV20-1	many	TRBJ2-4	-	TGCAGTGCGGAGAGGACAGACCTAGCCAAAAACATTCAGTACTTC	CSAERTDLAKNIQYF
TRBV28	many	TRBJ1-1	-	TGTGCCAGCAGACTTTATAGAGAAGCTTTCTTT	CASRLYREAFF
TRBV27	many	TRBJ1-1	-	TGTGCCAGCATCCTCCGCCGGGGAGCGAACACTGAAGCTTTCTTT	CASILRRGANTEAFF
TRBV4-1	-	TRBJ2-5	-	TGCGCCAGCAGCCAAGACTACTCGTGGAGAGAGACCCAGTACTTC	CASSQDYSWRETQYF
TRBV28	-	TRBJ1-4	-	TGTGCCAGCAGTTTCCCAACTAATGAAAAACTGTTTTTT	CASSFPTNEKLFF
TRBV18	many	TRBJ2-5	-	TGTGCCAGCTCCAGGAGCGGGCCGAAAGAGACCCAGTACTTC	CASSRSGPKETQYF
TRBV27	-	TRBJ2-6	-	TGTGCCAGCAGTTTATCACGGCCATCTGGGGCCAACGTCCTGACTTTC	CASSLSRPSGANVLTF
TRBV30	-	TRBJ1-3	-	TGTGCCTGGAGTTTGGGAGGTGGAAACACCATATATTTT	CAWSLGGGNTIYF
TRBV25-1	few	TRBJ2-1	-	TGTGCCAGCAGTGAAGCAAGGGGCGCAGACAATGAGCAGTTCTTC	CASSEARGADNEQFF
TRBV6-5	many	TRBJ2-2	-	TGTGCCAGCAGTTACGGCAGGGGACGGGGCGGGGAGCTGTTTTTT	CASSYGRGRGGELFF
TRBV20-1	many	TRBJ2-1	-	TGCAGTGCTAAAACTAGTGGTAATGAGCAGTTCTTC	CSAKTSGNEQFF
TRBV12-3/TRBV12-4	many	TRBJ2-1	TRBD1	TGTGCCAGTTTTCCGGGACAGGGGAACCACAATGAGCAGTTCTTC	CASFPGQGNHNEQFF